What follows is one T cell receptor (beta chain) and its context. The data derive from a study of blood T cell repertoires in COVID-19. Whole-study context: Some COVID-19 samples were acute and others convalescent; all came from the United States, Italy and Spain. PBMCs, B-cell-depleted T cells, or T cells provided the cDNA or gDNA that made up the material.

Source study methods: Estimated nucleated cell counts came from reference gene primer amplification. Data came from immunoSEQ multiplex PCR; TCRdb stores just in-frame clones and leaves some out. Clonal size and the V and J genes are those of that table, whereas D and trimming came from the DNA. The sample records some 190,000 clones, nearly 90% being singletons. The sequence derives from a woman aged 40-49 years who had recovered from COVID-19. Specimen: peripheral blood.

In DNA, the CDR3 is TGTGCCATCAGTCAAGGACTAGCGGGAGGAGGGGCAGATACGCAGTATTTT. This translates into CAISQGLAGGGADTQYF. The chain recombines TRBV10-3 with TRBJ2-3, with 14 bases identical to TRBD2. Germline V gene sequence: CDR1 ENHRY, CDR2 SYGVKD. V was pared by 5 bases and J by 4 bases, with 8 bases of the junction left unmatched. This CDR3 is built from 17 residues.